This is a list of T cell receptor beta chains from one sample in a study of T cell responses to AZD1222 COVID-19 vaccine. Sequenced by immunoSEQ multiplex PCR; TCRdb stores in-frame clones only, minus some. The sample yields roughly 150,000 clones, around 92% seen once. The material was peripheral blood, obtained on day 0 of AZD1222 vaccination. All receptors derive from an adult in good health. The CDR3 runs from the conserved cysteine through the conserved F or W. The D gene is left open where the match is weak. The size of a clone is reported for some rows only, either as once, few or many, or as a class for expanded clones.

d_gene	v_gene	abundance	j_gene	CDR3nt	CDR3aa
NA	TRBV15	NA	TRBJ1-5	TGTGCCACCAGCAGAGAGGTCGGCAATCAGCCCCAGCATTTT	CATSREVGNQPQHF
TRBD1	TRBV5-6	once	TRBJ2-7	TGTGCCAGCAGCCGAGGGCGTCCGGGACAGGGGAGGGACGAGCAGTACTTC	CASSRGRPGQGRDEQYF
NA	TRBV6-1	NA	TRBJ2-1	TGTGCCAGCAGTGAAGAAGATAGCGGTAATGAGCAGTTCTTC	CASSEEDSGNEQFF
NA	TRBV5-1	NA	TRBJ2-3	TGCGCCAGCAGCTTGGGAGGGGGTGGCGATACGCAGTATTTT	CASSLGGGGDTQYF
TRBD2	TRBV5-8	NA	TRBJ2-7	TGTGCCAGCAGCCGGTGGGCTAGCGGGAGCTCCTACGAGCAGTACTTC	CASSRWASGSSYEQYF
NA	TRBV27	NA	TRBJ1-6	TGTGCCAGCGGTACTCTGGGACGGGGTTCACCCCTCCACTTT	CASGTLGRGSPLHF
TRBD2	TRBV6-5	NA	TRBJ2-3	TGTGCCAGCACCCTCGGCGGGAGTGGCTCAGATACGCAGTATTTT	CASTLGGSGSDTQYF
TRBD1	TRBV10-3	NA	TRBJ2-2	TGTGCCATCAGATCCGGGACAGGGGAAACCGGGGAGCTGTTTTTT	CAIRSGTGETGELFF
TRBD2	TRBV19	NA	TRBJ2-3	TGTGCCAGTGGGAAGTCTAGCGGAGGGACAGATACGCAGTATTTT	CASGKSSGGTDTQYF
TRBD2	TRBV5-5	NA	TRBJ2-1	TGTGCCAGCAGCTTGTTCTTAGCGGGGGCCGGGGAGCAGTTCTTC	CASSLFLAGAGEQFF
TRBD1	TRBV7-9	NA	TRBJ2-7	TGTGCCAGCAGCTTAGGGACAGGCCACGAGCAGTACTTC	CASSLGTGHEQYF
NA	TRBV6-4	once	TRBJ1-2	TGTGCCAGCAGTGAGGGCCAGGGCTATGGCTACACCTTC	CASSEGQGYGYTF
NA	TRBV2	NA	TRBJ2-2	TGTGCCAGCAGTTTTTGGGGAACCGGGGAGCTGTTTTTT	CASSFWGTGELFF
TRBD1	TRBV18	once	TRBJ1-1	TGTGCCAGCTCACCACCAGGGGGCCTTACTGAAGCTTTCTTT	CASSPPGGLTEAFF
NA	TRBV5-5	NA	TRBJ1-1	TGTGCCAGCAGCTTGTCCCCAGGGATGACTGAAGCTTTCTTT	CASSLSPGMTEAFF
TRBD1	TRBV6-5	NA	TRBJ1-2	TGTGCCAGCAGTAGAGGACAGGGGTACTATGGCTACACCTTC	CASSRGQGYYGYTF
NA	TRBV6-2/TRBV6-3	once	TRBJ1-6	TGTGCCAGCAGCCCCCCCCCGGGGGCGGTTTCACCCCTCCACTTT	CASSPPPGAVSPLHF
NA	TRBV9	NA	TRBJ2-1	TGTGCCAGCAGCGTAGAGCTAGTGGATGAGCAGTTCTTC	CASSVELVDEQFF
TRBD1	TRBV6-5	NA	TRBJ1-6	TGTGCCAGCAGTTCCGGGACAGATAATTCACCCCTCCACTTT	CASSSGTDNSPLHF
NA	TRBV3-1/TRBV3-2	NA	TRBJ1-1	TGTGCCAGCAGCCTCGGGAACACTGAAGCTTTCTTT	CASSLGNTEAFF
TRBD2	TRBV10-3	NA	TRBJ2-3	TGTGCCATCAGTGCGGGACTAGCGGACACAGATACGCAGTATTTT	CAISAGLADTDTQYF
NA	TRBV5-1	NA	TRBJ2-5	TGCGCCAGCAGCATCGGGACGCGGGAGACCCAGTACTTC	CASSIGTRETQYF
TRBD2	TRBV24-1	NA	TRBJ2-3	TGTGCCACTTCCACGGGGGGCGGGTTAGGACTAGCCGTATCAGATACGCAGTATTTT	CATSTGGGLGLAVSDTQYF
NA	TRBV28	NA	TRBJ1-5	TGTGCCGGACGTAGGGGGGGGTTACGGGATAGCAATCAGCCCCAGCATTTT	CAGRRGGLRDSNQPQHF
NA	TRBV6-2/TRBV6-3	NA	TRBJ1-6	TGTGCCAGCAGTTACCGGGGGAATAATTCACCCCTCCACTTT	CASSYRGNNSPLHF
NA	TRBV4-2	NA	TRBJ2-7	TGTGCCAGCAGCCAAGTAGGAGGGAGCCAGCCCTACGAGCAGTACTTC	CASSQVGGSQPYEQYF
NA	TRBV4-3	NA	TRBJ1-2	TGCGCCAGCAGCCAGGGTTTCGACACAGGCGTCTATGGCTACACCTTC	CASSQGFDTGVYGYTF
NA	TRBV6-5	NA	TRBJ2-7	TGTGCCAGCAGCTCCGGGGCAGGGAGTTTCGTGCAGTACTTC	CASSSGAGSFVQYF
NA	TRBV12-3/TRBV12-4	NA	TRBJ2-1	TGTGCCAGCAGTGGGGGACTTTACAATGAGCAGTTCTTC	CASSGGLYNEQFF
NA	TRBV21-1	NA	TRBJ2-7	TGTGCCAGCAGCAAAGAAGGGAGAAAGGGACAGTTGGGCCACTACGAGCAGTACTTC	CASSKEGRKGQLGHYEQYF
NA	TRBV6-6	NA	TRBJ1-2	TGTGCCAGCAGTCCCCCCGGAGAGGGGTGGGGCTACACCTTC	CASSPPGEGWGYTF
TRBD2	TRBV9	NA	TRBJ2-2	TGTGCCAGCAGCCCGGGACTAGTCTCCGGGGAGCTGTTTTTT	CASSPGLVSGELFF
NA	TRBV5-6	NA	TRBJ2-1	TGTGCCAGCAGCTTCGGCAGGGGCTACAATGAGCAGTTCTTC	CASSFGRGYNEQFF
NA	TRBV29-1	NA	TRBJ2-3	TGCAGCGTTGTGTCTAGCGCTGAGAGAAGCACAGATACGCAGTATTTT	CSVVSSAERSTDTQYF
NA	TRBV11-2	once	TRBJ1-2	TGTGCCAGCAGCCCAGGGTATATGAACTATGGCTACACCTTC	CASSPGYMNYGYTF
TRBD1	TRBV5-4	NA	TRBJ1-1	TGTGCCAGCAGACCGGGACAGGTCAACACTGAAGCTTTCTTT	CASRPGQVNTEAFF
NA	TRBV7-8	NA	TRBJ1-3	TGTGCCAGCAGGGATCATCGACAGAAAAGCTCTGGAAACACCATATATTTT	CASRDHRQKSSGNTIYF
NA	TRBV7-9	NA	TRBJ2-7	TGTGCCAGCAGCCCCTTGATATTATCCTACGAGCAGTACTTC	CASSPLILSYEQYF
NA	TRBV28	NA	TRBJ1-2	TGTGCCAGCAGCGGACCGGGTTATGGCTACACCTTC	CASSGPGYGYTF
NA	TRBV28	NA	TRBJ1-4	TGTGCCAGCAGTTTACCCGGCCTGGTTAATGAAAAACTGTTTTTT	CASSLPGLVNEKLFF
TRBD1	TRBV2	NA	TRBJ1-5	TGTGCCAGCAGTGGGACAGGGGCGAATCAGCCCCAGCATTTT	CASSGTGANQPQHF
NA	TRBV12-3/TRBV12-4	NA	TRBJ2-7	TGTGCCAGCAGTTTAGAGGGCTACGAGCAGTACTTC	CASSLEGYEQYF
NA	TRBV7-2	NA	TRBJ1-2	TGTGCCAGCAGCGCTTCGGGGGCCAGGGACTTC	CASSASGARDF
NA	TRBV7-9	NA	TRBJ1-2	TGTGCCAGCAGCTTAGACTCGGGGGGTCGGGGCTACACCTTC	CASSLDSGGRGYTF
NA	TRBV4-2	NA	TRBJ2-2	TGTGCCAGCAGCCAAGATAGGGGGGAGCTGTTTTTT	CASSQDRGELFF
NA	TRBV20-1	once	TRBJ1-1	TGCAGTGCTAGTAGGGTGAACACTGAAGCTTTCTTT	CSASRVNTEAFF
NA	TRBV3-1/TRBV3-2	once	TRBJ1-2	TGTGCCAGCAGCCAAGCCCAGGGTGGCGGCTACACCTTC	CASSQAQGGGYTF
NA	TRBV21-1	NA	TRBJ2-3	TGTGCCAGCAGCACCCAGGGGGCCCCAGATACGCAGTATTTT	CASSTQGAPDTQYF
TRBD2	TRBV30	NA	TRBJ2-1	TGTGCCTGTTCGAGCGGGGGGGCATCCAATGAGCAGTTCTTC	CACSSGGASNEQFF
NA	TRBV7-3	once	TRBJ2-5	TGTGCCAGCAGCTTAACAGGGGCGGTGGGAGAGACCCAGTACTTC	CASSLTGAVGETQYF
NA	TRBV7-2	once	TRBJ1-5	TGTGCCAGCAGCTTAAAGGGGGTCTGGACAGTCAATCAGCCCCAGCATTTT	CASSLKGVWTVNQPQHF
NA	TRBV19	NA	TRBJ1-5	TGTGCCAGTAGTACCCGATCGGACGCGTTCAATCAGCCCCAGCATTTT	CASSTRSDAFNQPQHF
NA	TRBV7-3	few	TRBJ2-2	TGTGCCAGCAGCCGAGGCATAACAAACACCGGGGAGCTGTTTTTT	CASSRGITNTGELFF
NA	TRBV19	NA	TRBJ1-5	TGTGCCAGTAGTATAGATCCATTTCAGGGTCAGCCCCAGCATTTT	CASSIDPFQGQPQHF
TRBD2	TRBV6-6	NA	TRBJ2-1	TGTGCCAGCAGTATTAGCGGGGGGCTCTACAATGAGCAGTTCTTC	CASSISGGLYNEQFF